The rows below give T cell receptor beta chains drawn from one sample of a study of cytomegalovirus exposure and HLA in healthy donors. Libraries were prepared by immunoSEQ multiplex PCR; TCRdb keeps only in-frame clonotypes and omits some of them. The sample carries roughly 120,000 clones, 65% to 75% recorded once. Sequenced: PBMCs. The receptor set was obtained from a man in his thirties or forties in good health and CMV-seropositive. Each CDR3 is given with its conserved first and last residue. The D gene is left open where the match is weak. Size is stated for part of the rows, as once, few or many counts, or as a class when the clone is expanded.

J gene,clone size,D gene,V gene,CDR3 length,CDR3 protein,CDR3 DNA
TRBJ2-2,.,.,TRBV9,15,CASSVEGGRTGELFF,TGTGCCAGCAGCGTAGAAGGGGGTCGGACCGGGGAGCTGTTTTTT
TRBJ1-5,few,.,TRBV7-6,14,CASSFREGEQPQHF,TGTGCCAGCAGCTTCCGGGAGGGCGAACAGCCCCAGCATTTT
TRBJ2-4,.,.,TRBV4-3,16,CASSHQRGRGEAIQYF,TGCGCCAGCAGCCACCAACGGGGCAGGGGCGAGGCCATTCAGTACTTC
TRBJ1-6,.,.,TRBV14,13,CASSRQYNSPLHF,TGTGCCAGCAGCCGGCAATATAATTCACCCCTCCACTTT
TRBJ2-3,.,TRBD2,TRBV6-5,15,CASSLKRGWQDTQYF,TGTGCCAGCAGTCTTAAGCGGGGGTGGCAAGATACGCAGTATTTT
TRBJ1-3,.,.,TRBV5-1,13,CASSLAAGNTIYF,TGCGCCAGCAGCTTGGCCGCTGGAAACACCATATATTTT
TRBJ2-2,.,TRBD2,TRBV11-3,14,CASSLAGGTGELFF,TGTGCCAGCAGCTTAGCGGGGGGCACCGGGGAGCTGTTTTTT
TRBJ2-5,.,TRBD1,TRBV5-1,14,CASSDGTAQETQYF,TGCGCCAGCAGCGACGGGACAGCACAAGAGACCCAGTACTTC
TRBJ2-7,.,.,TRBV25-1,14,CAEAEGRTNYEQYF,TGTGCCGAGGCGGAGGGGCGAACCAACTACGAGCAGTACTTC
TRBJ2-6,.,TRBD2,TRBV19,17,CASSIKAGGLGANVLTF,TGTGCCAGTAGTATTAAAGCGGGGGGGCTCGGGGCCAACGTCCTGACTTTC
TRBJ1-5,once,TRBD1,TRBV28,14,CASTLQGPLGPQHF,TGTGCCAGCACTCTACAGGGGCCCCTCGGGCCCCAGCATTTT
TRBJ2-1,.,TRBD2,TRBV5-6,15,CASSSRGGTYNEQFF,TGTGCCAGCAGCAGCCGGGGGGGTACCTACAATGAGCAGTTCTTC
TRBJ1-5,.,TRBD1,TRBV19,17,CASSMGWRGPLNQPQHF,TGTGCCAGTAGTATGGGATGGAGGGGGCCCCTAAATCAGCCCCAGCATTTT
TRBJ2-1,.,TRBD2,TRBV28,16,CASSFLRGGSYNEQFF,TGTGCCAGCAGTTTCTTGCGGGGGGGCTCCTACAATGAGCAGTTCTTC
TRBJ2-7,.,.,TRBV11-2,16,CASSLVDIFSSYEQYF,TGTGCCAGCAGCTTAGTCGACATCTTTAGCTCCTACGAGCAGTACTTC
TRBJ1-5,.,TRBD1,TRBV19,13,CASSGTGNQPQHF,TGTGCCAGTAGTGGGACAGGCAATCAGCCCCAGCATTTT
TRBJ2-3,.,TRBD2,TRBV6-5,14,CASSYGTSADTQYF,TGTGCCAGCAGTTATGGGACTAGCGCAGATACGCAGTATTTT
TRBJ1-1,.,.,TRBV5-1,14,CASSLAPTGTEAFF,TGCGCCAGCAGCTTGGCCCCGACTGGGACTGAAGCTTTCTTT
TRBJ1-1,.,.,TRBV9,14,CASSVGWQNTEAFF,TGTGCCAGCAGCGTAGGGTGGCAGAACACTGAAGCTTTCTTT
TRBJ2-3,.,TRBD2,TRBV10-2,14,CASSSSGNTDTQYF,TGCGCCAGCAGTAGTAGCGGGAACACAGATACGCAGTATTTT
TRBJ1-2,.,.,TRBV28,12,CASSFENYGYTF,TGTGCCAGCAGTTTTGAGAACTATGGCTACACCTTC
TRBJ2-7,.,TRBD2,TRBV27,14,CASSLAWGGYEQYF,TGTGCCAGCAGTTTAGCCTGGGGGGGGTACGAGCAGTACTTC
TRBJ2-7,.,TRBD1,TRBV5-1,15,CASSSPWTGNHEQYF,TGTGCCAGCAGCTCGCCCTGGACAGGTAACCACGAGCAGTACTTC
TRBJ2-3,.,TRBD2,TRBV4-1,17,CASSQALTSGSTDTQYF,TGCGCCAGCAGCCAAGCCCTGACTAGCGGCAGCACAGATACGCAGTATTTT
TRBJ2-7,.,.,TRBV6-1,15,CASILAGTSAYEQYF,TGTGCCAGCATTCTCGCCGGGACATCTGCCTACGAGCAGTACTTC
TRBJ2-5,.,.,TRBV10-3,13,CAIGFDSQETQYF,TGTGCCATCGGGTTTGACAGTCAAGAGACCCAGTACTTC
TRBJ1-2,.,.,TRBV4-2,13,CASSQGQNYGYTF,TGTGCCAGCAGCCAAGGGCAGAACTATGGCTACACCTTC
TRBJ1-6,.,.,TRBV6-6,16,CASSYSIQGVNSPLHF,TGTGCCAGCAGTTACTCGATTCAGGGTGTGAATTCACCCCTCCACTTT
TRBJ2-7,.,TRBD2,TRBV14,15,CASSQDGGLGYEQYF,TGTGCCAGCAGCCAAGACGGGGGGTTGGGCTACGAGCAGTACTTC
TRBJ1-6,.,TRBD1,TRBV7-2,15,CASSLEDRGLSPLHF,TGTGCCAGCAGCCTCGAGGACAGGGGGCTTTCACCCCTCCACTTT
TRBJ1-1,.,TRBD1,TRBV5-6,12,CASSGDSSEAFF,TGTGCCAGCAGCGGGGACAGTTCTGAAGCTTTCTTT
TRBJ2-1,.,TRBD2,TRBV18,14,CASSTSGGYNEQFF,TGTGCCAGCTCAACTAGCGGGGGTTACAATGAGCAGTTCTTC
TRBJ1-2,.,TRBD1,TRBV29-1,13,CSVGQGARYGYTF,TGCAGCGTTGGACAGGGGGCGCGCTATGGCTACACCTTC
TRBJ2-7,.,TRBD1,TRBV6-5,15,CASSPVGQGLHEQYF,TGTGCCAGCAGCCCCGTGGGACAGGGCCTCCACGAGCAGTACTTC
TRBJ2-1,.,TRBD2,TRBV5-4,15,CASSLGLAGGNEQFF,TGTGCCAGCAGCTTGGGCCTAGCGGGGGGTAATGAGCAGTTCTTC
TRBJ2-3,.,.,TRBV7-8,14,CASSFSTGQNTQYF,TGTGCCAGCAGCTTTAGTACAGGGCAGAATACGCAGTATTTT
TRBJ2-7,few,TRBD1,TRBV5-1,14,CASSLGTGAYEQYF,TGCGCCAGCAGCTTGGGGACAGGGGCCTACGAGCAGTACTTC